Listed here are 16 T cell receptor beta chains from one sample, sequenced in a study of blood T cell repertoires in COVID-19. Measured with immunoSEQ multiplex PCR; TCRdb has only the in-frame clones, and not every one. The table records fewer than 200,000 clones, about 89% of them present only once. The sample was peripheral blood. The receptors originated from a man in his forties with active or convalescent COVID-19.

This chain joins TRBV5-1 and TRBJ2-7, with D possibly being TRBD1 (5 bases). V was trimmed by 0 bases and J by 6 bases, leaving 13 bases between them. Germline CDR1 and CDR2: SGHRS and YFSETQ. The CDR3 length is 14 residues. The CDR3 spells CASSLEGESGEQYF. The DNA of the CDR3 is TGCGCCAGCAGCTTGGAAGGGGAAAGTGGCGAGCAGTACTTC.

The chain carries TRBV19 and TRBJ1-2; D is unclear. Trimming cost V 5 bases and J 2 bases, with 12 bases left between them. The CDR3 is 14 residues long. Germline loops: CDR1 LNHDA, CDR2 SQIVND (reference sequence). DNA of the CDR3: TGTGCCAGTAGTCCTGACCCCGGGAACTATGGCTACACCTTC. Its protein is CASSPDPGNYGYTF. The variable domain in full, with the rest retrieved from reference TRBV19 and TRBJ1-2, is DGGITQSPKYLFRKEGQNVTLSCEQNLNHDAMYWYRQDPGQGLRLIYYSQIVNDFQKGDIAEGYSVSREKKESFPLTVTSAQKNPTAFYLCASSPDPGNYGYTFGSGTRLTVV.

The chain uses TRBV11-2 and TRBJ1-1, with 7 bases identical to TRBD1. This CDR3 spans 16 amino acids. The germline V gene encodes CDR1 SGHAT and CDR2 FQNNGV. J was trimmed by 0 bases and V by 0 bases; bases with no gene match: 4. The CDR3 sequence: CASSLDRGTVNTEAFF. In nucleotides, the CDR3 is TGTGCCAGCAGCTTAGATCGGGGGACAGTGAACACTGAAGCTTTCTTT. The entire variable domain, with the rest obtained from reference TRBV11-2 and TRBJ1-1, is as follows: EAGVAQSPRYKIIEKRQSVAFWCNPISGHATLYWYQQILGQGPKLLIQFQNNGVVDDSQLPKDRFSAERLKGVDSTLKIQPAKLEDSAVYLCASSLDRGTVNTEAFFGQGTRLTVV.

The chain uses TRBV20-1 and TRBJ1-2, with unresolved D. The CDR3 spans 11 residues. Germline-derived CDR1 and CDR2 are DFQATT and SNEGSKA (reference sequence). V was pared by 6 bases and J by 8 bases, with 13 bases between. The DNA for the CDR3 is TGCAGTGCAACGGCGACTGACGGCTACACCTTC. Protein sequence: CSATATDGYTF.

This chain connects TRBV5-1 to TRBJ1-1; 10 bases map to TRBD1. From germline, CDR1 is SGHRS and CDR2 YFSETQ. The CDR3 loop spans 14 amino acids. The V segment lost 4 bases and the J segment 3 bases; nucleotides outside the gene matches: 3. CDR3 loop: CASSRQGADTEAFF. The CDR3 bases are TGCGCCAGCAGCCGACAGGGGGCGGACACTGAAGCTTTCTTT.

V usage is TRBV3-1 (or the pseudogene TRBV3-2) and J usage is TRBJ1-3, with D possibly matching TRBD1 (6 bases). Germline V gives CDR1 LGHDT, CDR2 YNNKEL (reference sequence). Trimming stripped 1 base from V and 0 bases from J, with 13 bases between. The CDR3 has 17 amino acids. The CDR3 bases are TGTGCCAGCAGCCAAGGTCAGGGAGGGGGCTCTGGAAACACCATATATTTT. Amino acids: CASSQGQGGGSGNTIYF.

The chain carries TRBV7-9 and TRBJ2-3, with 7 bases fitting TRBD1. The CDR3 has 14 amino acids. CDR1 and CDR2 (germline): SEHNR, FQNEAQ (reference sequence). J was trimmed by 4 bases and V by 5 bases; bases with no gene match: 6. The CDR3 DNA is TGTGCCAGCAGCGACAGGGCTGCAGCAGATACGCAGTATTTT. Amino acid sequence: CASSDRAAADTQYF.

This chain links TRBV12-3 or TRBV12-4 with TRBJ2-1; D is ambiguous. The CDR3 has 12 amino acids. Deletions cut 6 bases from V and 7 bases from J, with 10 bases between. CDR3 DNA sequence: TGTGCCAGCAGCCCAGGCTGGAATGAGCAGTTCTTC. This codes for CASSPGWNEQFF.

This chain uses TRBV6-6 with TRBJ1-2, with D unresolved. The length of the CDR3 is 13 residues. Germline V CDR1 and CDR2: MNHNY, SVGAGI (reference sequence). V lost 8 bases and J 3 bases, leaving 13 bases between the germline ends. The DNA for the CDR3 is TGTGCCAGCTCTATGGAGGCCGACTATGGCTACACCTTC. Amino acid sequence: CASSMEADYGYTF.

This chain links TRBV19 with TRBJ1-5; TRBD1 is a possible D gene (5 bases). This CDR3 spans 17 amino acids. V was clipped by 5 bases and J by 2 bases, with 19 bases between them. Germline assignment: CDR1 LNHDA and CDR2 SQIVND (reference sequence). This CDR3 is CASSPGGVADRNQPQHF. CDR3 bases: TGTGCCAGTAGTCCGGGGGGGGTTGCAGATCGCAATCAGCCCCAGCATTTT.

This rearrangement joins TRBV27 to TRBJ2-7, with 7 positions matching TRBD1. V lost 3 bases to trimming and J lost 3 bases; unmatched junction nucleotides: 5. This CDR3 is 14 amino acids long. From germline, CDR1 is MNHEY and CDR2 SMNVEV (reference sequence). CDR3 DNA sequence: TGTGCCAGCAGTTTTAAGGGGGCTGGCTACGAGCAGTACTTC. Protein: CASSFKGAGYEQYF.

The CDR3 is CASTPSGTYSYEQYF. The DNA for the CDR3 is TGTGCCAGTACGCCTTCCGGGACATACTCCTACGAGCAGTACTTC. The chain has TRBV19 and TRBJ2-7; D possibly corresponds to TRBD1 (6 bases). Trimming stripped 7 bases from V and 0 bases from J, with 16 bases between. The germline CDR1 and CDR2 sequences are LNHDA and SQIVND (reference sequence). This CDR3 is built from 15 residues.

The CDR3 loop is CASSLEGLMAYEQYF. As DNA, the CDR3 is TGCGCCAGCAGCTTGGAGGGACTCATGGCATACGAGCAGTACTTC. The rearrangement uses TRBV5-1 and TRBJ2-7; tentatively, D is TRBD2 (6 bases). V was cut by 0 bases and J by 4 bases, with 14 bases left in between. Germline values: CDR1 SGHRS, CDR2 YFSETQ. The CDR3 sequence is 15 residues long. The full variable domain, its missing parts supplied by reference TRBV5-1 and TRBJ2-7, is KAGVTQTPRYLIKTRGQQVTLSCSPISGHRSVSWYQQTPGQGLQFLFEYFSETQRNKGNFPGRFSGRQFSNSRSEMNVSTLELGDSALYLCASSLEGLMAYEQYFGPGTRLTVT.

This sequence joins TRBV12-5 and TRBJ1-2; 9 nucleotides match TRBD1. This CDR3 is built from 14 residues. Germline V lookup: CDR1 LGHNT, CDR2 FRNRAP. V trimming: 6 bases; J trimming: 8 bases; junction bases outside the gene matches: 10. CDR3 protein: CASGSLTGGSGYTF. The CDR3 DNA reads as TGTGCTAGTGGCTCCCTCACAGGGGGCTCGGGCTACACCTTC.

CDR3 DNA: TGTGCCAGCAGTGAAGCGGTACCCAGAGGGGGCTCACCCCTCCACTTT. Translated, it gives CASSEAVPRGGSPLHF. This chain connects TRBV6-1 to TRBJ1-6; TRBD1 matches at 7 bases. The trim removed 0 bases at V and 10 bases at J, leaving 9 bases unmatched. This CDR3 has 16 amino acids. Germline V CDR1 and CDR2: MNHNS, SASEGT.

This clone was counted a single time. This CDR3 reads CASSEAARGLESPLHF. The CDR3 bases are TGTGCCAGCAGTGAGGCCGCACGTGGACTAGAATCACCCCTCCACTTT. The chain uses TRBV5-4 and TRBJ1-6; D unresolved. Trimming took 5 bases from V and 10 from J, leaving 22 bases between them. CDR3 length equals 16 residues. Looked up from germline, CDR1 is SGHNT and CDR2 is YYREEE (reference sequence).